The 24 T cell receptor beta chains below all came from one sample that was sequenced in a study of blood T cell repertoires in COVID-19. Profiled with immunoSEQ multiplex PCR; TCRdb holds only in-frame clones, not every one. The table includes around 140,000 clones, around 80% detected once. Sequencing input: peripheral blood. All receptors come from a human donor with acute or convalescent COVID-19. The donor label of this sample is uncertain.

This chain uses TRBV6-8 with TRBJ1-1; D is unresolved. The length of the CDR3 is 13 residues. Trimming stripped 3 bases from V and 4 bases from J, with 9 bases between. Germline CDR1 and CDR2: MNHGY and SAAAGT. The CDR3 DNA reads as TGTGCCAGCAGTTATATTTTCCCCACTGAAGCTTTCTTT. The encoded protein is CASSYIFPTEAFF.

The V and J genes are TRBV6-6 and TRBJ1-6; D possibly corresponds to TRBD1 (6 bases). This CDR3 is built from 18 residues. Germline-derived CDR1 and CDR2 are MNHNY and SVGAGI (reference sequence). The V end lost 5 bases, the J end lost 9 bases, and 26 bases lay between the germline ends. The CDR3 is CASSLTGTQGGSGSPLHF. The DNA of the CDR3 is TGTGCCAGCAGTCTTACGGGTACTCAAGGGGGATCTGGTTCACCCCTCCACTTT.

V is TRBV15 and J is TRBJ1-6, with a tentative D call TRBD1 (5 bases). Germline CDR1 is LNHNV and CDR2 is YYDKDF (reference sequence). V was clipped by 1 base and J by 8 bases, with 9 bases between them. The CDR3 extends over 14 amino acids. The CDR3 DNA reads TGTGCCACCAGCAGAGTGGCGGGGGATTCACCCCTCCACTTT. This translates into CATSRVAGDSPLHF.

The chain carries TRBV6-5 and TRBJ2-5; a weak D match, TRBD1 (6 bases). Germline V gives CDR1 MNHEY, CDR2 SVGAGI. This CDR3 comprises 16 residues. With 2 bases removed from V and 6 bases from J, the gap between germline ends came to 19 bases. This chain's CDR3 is CASSYISGAGIKTQYF. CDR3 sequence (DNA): TGTGCCAGCAGTTACATCTCAGGGGCCGGCATAAAGACCCAGTACTTC.

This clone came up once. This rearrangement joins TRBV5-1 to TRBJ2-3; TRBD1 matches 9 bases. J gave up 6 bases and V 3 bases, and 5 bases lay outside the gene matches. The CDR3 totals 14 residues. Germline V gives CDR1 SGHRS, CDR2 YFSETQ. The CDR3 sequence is CASSSGQGSDTQYF. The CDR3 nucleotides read TGCGCCAGCAGCTCGGGACAGGGATCCGATACGCAGTATTTT. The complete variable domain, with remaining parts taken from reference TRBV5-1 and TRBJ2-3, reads KAGVTQTPRYLIKTRGQQVTLSCSPISGHRSVSWYQQTPGQGLQFLFEYFSETQRNKGNFPGRFSGRQFSNSRSEMNVSTLELGDSALYLCASSSGQGSDTQYFGPGTRLTVL.

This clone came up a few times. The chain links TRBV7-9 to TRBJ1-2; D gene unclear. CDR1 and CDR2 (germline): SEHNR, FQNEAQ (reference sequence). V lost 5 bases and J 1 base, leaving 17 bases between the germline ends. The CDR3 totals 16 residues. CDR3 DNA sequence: TGTGCCAGCAGCGCGGGCCTGATGGACCTTAACTATGGCTACACCTTC. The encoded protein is CASSAGLMDLNYGYTF.

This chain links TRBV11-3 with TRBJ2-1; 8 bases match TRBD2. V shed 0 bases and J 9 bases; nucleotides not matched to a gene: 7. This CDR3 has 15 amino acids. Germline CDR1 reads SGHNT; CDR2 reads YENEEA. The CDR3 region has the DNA TGTGCCAGCAGCTTAGATGGGACTAGTGGGGGTGAGCAGTTCTTC. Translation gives CASSLDGTSGGEQFF.

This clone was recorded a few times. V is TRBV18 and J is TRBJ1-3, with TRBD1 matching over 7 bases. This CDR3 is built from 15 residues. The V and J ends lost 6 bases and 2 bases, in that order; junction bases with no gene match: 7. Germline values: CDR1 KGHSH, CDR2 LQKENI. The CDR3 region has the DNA TGTGCCAGCTCCTTCGACAGGGCCACTGGAAACACCATATATTTT. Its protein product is CASSFDRATGNTIYF.

The CDR3 protein is CASRSDFDEQFF. The DNA of the CDR3 is TGTGCCAGCAGGTCGGACTTCGATGAGCAGTTCTTC. J is TRBJ2-1 and V is TRBV5-6; a possible D gene is TRBD2 (5 bases). The CDR3 spans 12 residues. CDR1 and CDR2 from the germline V gene are SGHDT and YYEEEE. V shed 5 bases and J shed 8 bases, with 11 bases lying between them.

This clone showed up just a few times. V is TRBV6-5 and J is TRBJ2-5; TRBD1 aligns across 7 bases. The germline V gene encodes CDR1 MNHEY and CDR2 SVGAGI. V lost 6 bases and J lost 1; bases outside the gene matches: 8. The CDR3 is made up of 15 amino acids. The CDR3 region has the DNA TGTGCCAGCAGGGAGACAGGGAATCTCCAAGAGACCCAGTACTTC. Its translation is CASRETGNLQETQYF.

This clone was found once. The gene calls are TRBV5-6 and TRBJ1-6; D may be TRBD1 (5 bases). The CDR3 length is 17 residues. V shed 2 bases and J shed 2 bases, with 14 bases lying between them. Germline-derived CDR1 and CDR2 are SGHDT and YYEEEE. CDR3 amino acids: CASSFSGQATYNSPLHF. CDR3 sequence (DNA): TGTGCCAGCAGCTTTAGCGGACAAGCTACCTATAATTCACCCCTCCACTTT. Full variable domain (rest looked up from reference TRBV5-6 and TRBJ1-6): DAGVTQSPTHLIKTRGQQVTLRCSPKSGHDTVSWYQQALGQGPQFIFQYYEEEERQRGNFPDRFSGHQFPNYSSELNVNALLLGDSALYLCASSFSGQATYNSPLHFGNGTRLTVT.

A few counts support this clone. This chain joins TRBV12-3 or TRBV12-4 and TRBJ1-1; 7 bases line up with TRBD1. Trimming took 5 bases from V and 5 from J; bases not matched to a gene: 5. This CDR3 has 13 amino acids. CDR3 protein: CASSPGGRTEAFF. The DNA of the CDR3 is TGTGCCAGCAGTCCAGGGGGTCGGACTGAAGCTTTCTTT.

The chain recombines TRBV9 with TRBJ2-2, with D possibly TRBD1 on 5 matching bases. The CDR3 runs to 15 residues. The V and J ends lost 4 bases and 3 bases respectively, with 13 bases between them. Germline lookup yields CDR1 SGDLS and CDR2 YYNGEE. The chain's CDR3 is CASSPFRADTGELFF. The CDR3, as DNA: TGTGCCAGCAGCCCCTTCAGGGCGGACACCGGGGAGCTGTTTTTT.

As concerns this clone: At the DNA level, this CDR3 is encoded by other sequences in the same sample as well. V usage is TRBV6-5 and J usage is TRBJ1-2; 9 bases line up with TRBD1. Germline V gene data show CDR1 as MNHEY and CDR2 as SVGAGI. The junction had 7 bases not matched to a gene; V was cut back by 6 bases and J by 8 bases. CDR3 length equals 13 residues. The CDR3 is CASRIRTGEGYTF. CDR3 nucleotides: TGTGCCAGCAGGATTAGGACAGGGGAAGGCTACACCTTC.

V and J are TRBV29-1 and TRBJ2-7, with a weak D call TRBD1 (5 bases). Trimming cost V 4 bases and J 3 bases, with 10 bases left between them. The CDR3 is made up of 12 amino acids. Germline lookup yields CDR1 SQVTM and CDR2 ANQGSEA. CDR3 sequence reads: CSVVDNSYEQYF. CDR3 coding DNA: TGCAGCGTTGTGGACAACAGCTACGAGCAGTACTTC.

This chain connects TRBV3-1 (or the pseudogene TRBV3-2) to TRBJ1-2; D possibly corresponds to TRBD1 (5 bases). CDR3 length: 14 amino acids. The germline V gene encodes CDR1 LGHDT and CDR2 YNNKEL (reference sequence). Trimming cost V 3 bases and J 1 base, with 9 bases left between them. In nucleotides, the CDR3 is TGTGCCAGCAGCCAGCAGCAGGGTAACTATGGCTACACCTTC. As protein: CASSQQQGNYGYTF.

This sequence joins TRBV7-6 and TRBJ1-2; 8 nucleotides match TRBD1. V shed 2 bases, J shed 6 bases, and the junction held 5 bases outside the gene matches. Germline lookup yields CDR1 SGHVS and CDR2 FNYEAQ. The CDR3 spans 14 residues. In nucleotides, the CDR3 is TGTGCCAGCAGCTTATCCCAGGGGGCGAATGGCTACACCTTC. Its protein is CASSLSQGANGYTF.

In nucleotides, the CDR3 is TGTGCGCTACTTGCCCGGGGGGCGAACAATGAGCAGTTCTTC. It is translated as CALLARGANNEQFF. The chain combines TRBV6-5 with TRBJ2-1; maybe TRBD2 (7 bases). The CDR3 is 14 residues long. CDR1 is MNHEY and CDR2 is SVGAGI in the germline V gene.

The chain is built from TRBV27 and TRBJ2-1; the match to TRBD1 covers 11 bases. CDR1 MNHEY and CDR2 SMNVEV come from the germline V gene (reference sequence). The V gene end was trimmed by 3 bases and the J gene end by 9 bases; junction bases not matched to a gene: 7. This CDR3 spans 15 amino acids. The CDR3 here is CASSFMRTGGVEQFF. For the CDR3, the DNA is TGTGCCAGCAGTTTCATGAGGACAGGGGGCGTTGAGCAGTTCTTC.

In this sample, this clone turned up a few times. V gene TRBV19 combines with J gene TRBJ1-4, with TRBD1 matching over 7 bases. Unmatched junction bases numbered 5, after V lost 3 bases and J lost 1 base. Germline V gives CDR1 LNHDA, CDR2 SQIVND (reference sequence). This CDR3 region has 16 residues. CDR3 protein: CASSMNRDRTNEKLFF. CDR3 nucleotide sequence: TGTGCCAGTAGTATGAACCGGGACAGAACTAATGAAAAACTGTTTTTT.

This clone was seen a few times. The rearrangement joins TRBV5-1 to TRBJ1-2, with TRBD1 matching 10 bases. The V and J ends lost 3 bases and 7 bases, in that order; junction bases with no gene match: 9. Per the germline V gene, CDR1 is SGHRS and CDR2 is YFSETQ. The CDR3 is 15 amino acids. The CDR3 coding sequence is TGCGCCAGCAGCTCATCCACCGGGACAGGGGCTGGCTACACCTTC. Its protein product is CASSSSTGTGAGYTF.

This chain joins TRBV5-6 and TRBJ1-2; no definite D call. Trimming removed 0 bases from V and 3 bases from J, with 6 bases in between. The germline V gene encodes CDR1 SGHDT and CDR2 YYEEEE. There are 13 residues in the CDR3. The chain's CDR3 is CASSLVQDYGYTF. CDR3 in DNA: TGTGCCAGCAGCTTGGTCCAGGACTATGGCTACACCTTC.

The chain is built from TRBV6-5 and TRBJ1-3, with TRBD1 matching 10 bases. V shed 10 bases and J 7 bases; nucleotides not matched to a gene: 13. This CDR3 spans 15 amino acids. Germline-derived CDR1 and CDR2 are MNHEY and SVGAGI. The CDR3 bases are TGTGCCACCCGGGCGGAGACAGGGGGCTATAACACCATATATTTT. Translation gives CATRAETGGYNTIYF.

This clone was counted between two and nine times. The CDR3 coding sequence is TGTGCCAGCACCGGACAGGTCAATTCCTACGAGCAGTACTTC. Translation: CASTGQVNSYEQYF. The gene calls are TRBV25-1 and TRBJ2-7, with 7 bases that match TRBD1. The CDR3 runs to 14 residues. The V and J ends lost 7 bases and 1 base, in that order; junction bases with no gene match: 7. Germline V gene lookup returns CDR1 MGHDK and CDR2 SYGVNS.